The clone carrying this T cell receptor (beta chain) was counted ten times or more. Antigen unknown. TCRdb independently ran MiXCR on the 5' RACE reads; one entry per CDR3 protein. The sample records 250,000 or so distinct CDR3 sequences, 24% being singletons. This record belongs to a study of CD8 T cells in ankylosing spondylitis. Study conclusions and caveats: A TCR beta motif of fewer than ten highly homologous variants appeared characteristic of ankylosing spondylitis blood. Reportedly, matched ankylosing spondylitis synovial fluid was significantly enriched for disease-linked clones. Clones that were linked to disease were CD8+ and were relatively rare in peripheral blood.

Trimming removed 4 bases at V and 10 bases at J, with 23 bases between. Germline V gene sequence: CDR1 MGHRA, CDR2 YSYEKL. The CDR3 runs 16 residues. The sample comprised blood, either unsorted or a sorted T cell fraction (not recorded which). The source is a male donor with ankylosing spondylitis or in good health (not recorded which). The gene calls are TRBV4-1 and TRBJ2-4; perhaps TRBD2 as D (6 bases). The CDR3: CASSLSGTYPREIQYF. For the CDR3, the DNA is TGCGCCAGCAGCCTTTCCGGGACTTACCCCCGAGAAATTCAGTACTTC.